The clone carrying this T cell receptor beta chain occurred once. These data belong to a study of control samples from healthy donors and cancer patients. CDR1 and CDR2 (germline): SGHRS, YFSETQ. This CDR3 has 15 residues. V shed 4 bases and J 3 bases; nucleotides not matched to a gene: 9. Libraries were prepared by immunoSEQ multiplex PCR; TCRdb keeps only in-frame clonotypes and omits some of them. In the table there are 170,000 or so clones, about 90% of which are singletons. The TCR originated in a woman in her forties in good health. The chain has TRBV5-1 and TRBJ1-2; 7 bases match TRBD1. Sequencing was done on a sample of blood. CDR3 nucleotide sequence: TGCGCCAGCAGCCCCGACAGGGCTTCCTACTATGGCTACACCTTC. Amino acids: CASSPDRASYYGYTF.